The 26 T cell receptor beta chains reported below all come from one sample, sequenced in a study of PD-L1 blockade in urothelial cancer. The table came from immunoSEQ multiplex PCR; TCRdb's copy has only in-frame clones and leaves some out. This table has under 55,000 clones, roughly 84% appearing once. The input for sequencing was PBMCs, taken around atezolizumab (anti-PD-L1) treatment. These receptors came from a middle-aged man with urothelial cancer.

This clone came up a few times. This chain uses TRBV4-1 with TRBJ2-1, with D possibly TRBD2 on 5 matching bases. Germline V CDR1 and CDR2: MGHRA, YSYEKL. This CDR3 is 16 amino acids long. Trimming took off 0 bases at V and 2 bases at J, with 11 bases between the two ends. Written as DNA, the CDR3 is TGCGCCAGCAGCCAAGATGGGGATAGCGCCTACAATGAGCAGTTCTTC. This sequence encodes CASSQDGDSAYNEQFF.

This CDR3 reads CAWQTGGAGGAYGYTF. The CDR3 region has the DNA TGTGCCTGGCAGACAGGGGGCGCGGGGGGGGCCTATGGCTACACCTTC. The chain uses TRBV30 and TRBJ1-2, with TRBD1 identical over 10 bases. CDR1 GTSNPN and CDR2 SVGIG come from the germline V gene (reference sequence). The trim removed 5 bases at V and 4 bases at J, leaving 13 bases unmatched. CDR3 length: 16 residues. Combining the CDR3 with reference TRBV30 and TRBJ1-2 gives the whole variable domain SQTIHQWPATLVQPVGSPLSLECTVEGTSNPNLYWYRQAAGRGLQLLFYSVGIGQISSEVPQNLSASRPQDRQFILSSKKLLLSDSGFYLCAWQTGGAGGAYGYTFGSGTRLTVV.

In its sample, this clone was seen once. CDR3 amino acids: CATAREYSDTQYF. The CDR3, as DNA: TGTGCCACCGCCCGGGAATACTCAGATACGCAGTATTTT. The rearrangement links TRBV6-1 to TRBJ2-3, with a weak D call TRBD2 (5 bases). Germline CDR1 and CDR2: MNHNS and SASEGT. V lost 10 bases and J 4 bases, leaving 15 bases between the germline ends. The CDR3 spans 13 residues.

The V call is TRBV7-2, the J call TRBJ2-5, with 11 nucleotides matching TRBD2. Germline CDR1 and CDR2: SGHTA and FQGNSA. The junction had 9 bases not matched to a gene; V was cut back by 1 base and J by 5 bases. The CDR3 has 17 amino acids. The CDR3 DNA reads TGTGCCAGCAGCTTAGGGTTCGCGGGACTAGCGGAGGAGACCCAGTACTTC. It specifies CASSLGFAGLAEETQYF.

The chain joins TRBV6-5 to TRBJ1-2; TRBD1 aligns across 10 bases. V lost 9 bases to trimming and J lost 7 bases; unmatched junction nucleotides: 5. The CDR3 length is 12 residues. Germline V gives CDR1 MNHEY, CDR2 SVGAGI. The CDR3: CASLGDRGGYTF. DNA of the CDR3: TGTGCCAGTCTGGGGGACAGGGGTGGCTACACCTTC.

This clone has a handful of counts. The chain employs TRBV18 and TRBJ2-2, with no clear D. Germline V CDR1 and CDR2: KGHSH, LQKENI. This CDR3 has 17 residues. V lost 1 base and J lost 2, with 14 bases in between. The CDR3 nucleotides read TGTGCCAGCTCACCACTTCTAGGTGGAGACAACACCGGGGAGCTGTTTTTT. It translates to CASSPLLGGDNTGELFF.

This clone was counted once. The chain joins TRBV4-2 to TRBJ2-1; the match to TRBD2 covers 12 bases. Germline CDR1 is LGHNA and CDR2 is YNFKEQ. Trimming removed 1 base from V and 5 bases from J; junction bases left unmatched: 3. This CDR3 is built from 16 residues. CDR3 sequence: CASSQGLAGDHNEQFF. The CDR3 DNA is TGTGCCAGCAGCCAAGGACTAGCGGGAGATCACAATGAGCAGTTCTTC.

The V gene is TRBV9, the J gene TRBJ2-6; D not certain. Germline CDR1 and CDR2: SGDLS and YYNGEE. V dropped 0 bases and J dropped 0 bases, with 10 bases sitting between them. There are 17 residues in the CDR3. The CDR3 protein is CASSVGALSSGANVLTF. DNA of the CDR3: TGTGCCAGCAGCGTAGGAGCGTTGTCCTCTGGGGCCAACGTCCTGACTTTC.

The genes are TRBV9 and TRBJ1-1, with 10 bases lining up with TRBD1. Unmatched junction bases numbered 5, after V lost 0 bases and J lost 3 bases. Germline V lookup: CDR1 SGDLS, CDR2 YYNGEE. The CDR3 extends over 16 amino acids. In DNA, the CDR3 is TGTGCCAGCAGCGTAGCGACAGGGGGCATTGACACTGAAGCTTTCTTT. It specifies CASSVATGGIDTEAFF.

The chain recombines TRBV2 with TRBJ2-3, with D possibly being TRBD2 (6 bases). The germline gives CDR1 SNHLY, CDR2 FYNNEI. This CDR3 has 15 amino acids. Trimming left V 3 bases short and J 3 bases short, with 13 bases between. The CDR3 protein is CASSEAGSRTDTQYF. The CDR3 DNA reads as TGTGCCAGCAGTGAGGCGGGGTCCCGGACAGATACGCAGTATTTT.

CDR3 sequence: CASSLDAGTLEDYTF. CDR3 nucleotides: TGTGCCAGCAGCTTAGATGCCGGGACATTAGAGGACTACACCTTC. This rearrangement joins TRBV11-2 to TRBJ1-2, with a tentative D call TRBD1 (6 bases). V lost 0 bases to trimming and J lost 10 bases, with 18 bases between them. This CDR3 is built from 15 residues. CDR1 and CDR2 (germline): SGHAT, FQNNGV.

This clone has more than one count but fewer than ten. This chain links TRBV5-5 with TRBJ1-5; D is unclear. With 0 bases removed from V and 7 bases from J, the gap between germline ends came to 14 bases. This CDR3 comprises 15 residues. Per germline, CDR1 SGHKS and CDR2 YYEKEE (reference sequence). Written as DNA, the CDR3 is TGTGCCAGCAGCTTGGAACGGCAGGCGGGACAGCCCCAGCATTTT. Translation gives CASSLERQAGQPQHF.

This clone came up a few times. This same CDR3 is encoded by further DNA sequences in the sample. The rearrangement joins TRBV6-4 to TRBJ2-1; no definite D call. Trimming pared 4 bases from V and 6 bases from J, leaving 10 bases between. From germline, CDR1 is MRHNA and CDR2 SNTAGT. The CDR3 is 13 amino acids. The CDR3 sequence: CASSGERGNEQFF. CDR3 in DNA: TGTGCCAGCAGTGGTGAGCGTGGCAATGAGCAGTTCTTC.

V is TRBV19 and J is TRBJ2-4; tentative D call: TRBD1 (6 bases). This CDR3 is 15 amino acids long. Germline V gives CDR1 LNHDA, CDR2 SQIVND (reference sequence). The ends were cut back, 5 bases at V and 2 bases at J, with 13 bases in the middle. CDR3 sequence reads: CASSALTGSKNIQYF. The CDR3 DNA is TGTGCCAGTAGTGCCCTAACAGGGTCCAAAAACATTCAGTACTTC.

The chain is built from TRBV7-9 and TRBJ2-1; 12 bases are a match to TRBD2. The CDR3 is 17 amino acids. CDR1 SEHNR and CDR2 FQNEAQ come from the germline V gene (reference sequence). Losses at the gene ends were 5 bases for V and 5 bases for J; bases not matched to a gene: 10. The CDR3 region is CASSVLPGLAGDNEQFF. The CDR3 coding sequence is TGTGCCAGCAGCGTCTTACCGGGACTAGCGGGTGACAATGAGCAGTTCTTC.

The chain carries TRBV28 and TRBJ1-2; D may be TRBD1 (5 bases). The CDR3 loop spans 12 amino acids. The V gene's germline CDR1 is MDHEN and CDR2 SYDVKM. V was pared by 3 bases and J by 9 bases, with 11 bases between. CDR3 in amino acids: CASSFWQGSYTF. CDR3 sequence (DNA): TGTGCCAGCAGTTTCTGGCAGGGCAGCTACACCTTC.

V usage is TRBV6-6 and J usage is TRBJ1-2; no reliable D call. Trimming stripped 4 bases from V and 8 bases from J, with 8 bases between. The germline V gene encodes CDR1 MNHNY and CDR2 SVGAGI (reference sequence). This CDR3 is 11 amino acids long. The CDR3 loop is CASSSRGGYTF. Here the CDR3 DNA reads TGTGCCAGCAGTTCGCGCGGGGGCTACACCTTC.

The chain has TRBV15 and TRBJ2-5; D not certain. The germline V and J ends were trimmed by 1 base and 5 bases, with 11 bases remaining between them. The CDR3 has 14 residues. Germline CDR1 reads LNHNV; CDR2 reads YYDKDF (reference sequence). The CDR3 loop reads CATSRASFGETQYF. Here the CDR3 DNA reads TGTGCCACCAGCAGAGCTAGTTTTGGGGAGACCCAGTACTTC.

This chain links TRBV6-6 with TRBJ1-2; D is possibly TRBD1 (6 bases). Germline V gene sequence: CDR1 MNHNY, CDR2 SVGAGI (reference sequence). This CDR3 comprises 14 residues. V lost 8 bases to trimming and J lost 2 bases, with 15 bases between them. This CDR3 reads CASSQGQGNYGYTF. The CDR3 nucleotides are TGTGCCAGCTCCCAGGGGCAGGGGAACTATGGCTACACCTTC.

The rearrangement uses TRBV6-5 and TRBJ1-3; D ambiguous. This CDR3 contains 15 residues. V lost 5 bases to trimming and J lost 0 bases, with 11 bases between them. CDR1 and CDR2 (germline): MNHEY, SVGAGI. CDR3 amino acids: CASSLGLNSGNTIYF. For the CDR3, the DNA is TGTGCCAGCAGTCTCGGACTGAACTCTGGAAACACCATATATTTT.

CDR3 bases: TGTGCCAGCAGCTCCCGTGGGACTAGCGGGAGCGGGTCTGGGGCCAACGTCCTGACTTTC. It codes for CASSSRGTSGSGSGANVLTF. The rearrangement joins TRBV13 to TRBJ2-6; 14 nucleotides agree with TRBD2. CDR3 length: 20 residues. The ends lost 4 bases at V and 1 base at J; junction bases unmatched: 9. The germline V gene has CDR1 PRHDT and CDR2 FYEKMQ (reference sequence).

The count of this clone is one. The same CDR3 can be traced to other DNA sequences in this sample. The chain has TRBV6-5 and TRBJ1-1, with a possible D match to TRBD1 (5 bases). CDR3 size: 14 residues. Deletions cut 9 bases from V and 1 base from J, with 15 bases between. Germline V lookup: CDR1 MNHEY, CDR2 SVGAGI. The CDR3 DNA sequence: TGTGCCAGTACCGAGTCCGGGGGGAACACTGAAGCTTTCTTT. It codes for CASTESGGNTEAFF.

In DNA form, the CDR3 reads TGTGCCAGCAGTTACCCGGGAGGATATGGCTACACCTTC. It encodes CASSYPGGYGYTF. The chain uses TRBV6-5 and TRBJ1-2; D is undetermined. Deletions cut 2 bases from V and 5 bases from J, with 9 bases between. CDR1 is MNHEY and CDR2 is SVGAGI in the germline V gene. CDR3 size: 13 residues.

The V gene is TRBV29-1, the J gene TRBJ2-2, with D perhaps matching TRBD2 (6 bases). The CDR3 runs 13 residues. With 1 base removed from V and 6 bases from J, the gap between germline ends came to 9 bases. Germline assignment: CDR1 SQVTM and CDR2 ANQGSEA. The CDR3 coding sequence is TGCAGCGTTGAAGTAACTAGCCCCGGGGAGCTGTTTTTT. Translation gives CSVEVTSPGELFF.

CDR3 amino acids: CASSKKEPPGVLYTSSYEQYF. The CDR3 DNA is TGTGCCAGCAGCAAAAAAGAACCCCCAGGGGTCCTTTATACGAGCTCCTACGAGCAGTACTTC. The chain recombines TRBV21-1 with TRBJ2-7; the D call of TRBD1 is as the table states it, not checked on the DNA. TRBV21-1 is listed as a pseudogene. This CDR3 is built from 21 residues.

CDR3: CASTLGAGEKAFF. The CDR3 DNA follows: TGTGCCAGCACCTTGGGGGCTGGTGAAAAGGCTTTCTTT. This chain links TRBV7-3 with TRBJ1-1, with D possibly TRBD1 on 6 matching bases. The V gene lost 7 bases and the J gene lost 11 bases, with 20 bases spanning the gap. Germline CDR1 reads SGHTA; CDR2 reads FQGTGA. The CDR3 is 13 amino acids.